The clone carrying this T cell receptor beta chain showed up just a few times. The antigen is unknown. TCR alpha and beta CDR3 regions were amplified from RNA using iRepertoire nested multiplex PCR. Input was 100-400 ng of tissue mRNA or PBMC total RNA. TCRdb re-called the multiplex PCR reads through MiXCR, storing one row per CDR3 protein. The sample lists under 200,000 distinct CDR3 sequences; about 46% were seen once. This entry is derived from a study of glioma-infiltrating T cells. CDR3 length equals 13 residues. Trimming stripped 3 bases from V and 4 bases from J, with 7 bases between. The study, taken as a whole, reports: Gliomas, especially low-grade, showed above-expected tissue-blood divergence; non-neoplastic patients showed below. Only very few CDR3 sequences appeared in both tissue and blood.

The clonotype comes from a human donor with low-grade glioma or glioblastoma, undergoing nonglioma brain surgery, or in good health (not recorded which). The sample taken for sequencing was glioma tissue, nonneoplastic brain tissue, or PBMCs (not recorded which). The chain has TRBV12-3 or TRBV12-4 and TRBJ2-1; D might be TRBD2 (5 bases). The CDR3 DNA sequence: TGTGCCAGCAGTTTGCGGGCATACAATGAGCAGTTCTTC. Its protein product is CASSLRAYNEQFF.